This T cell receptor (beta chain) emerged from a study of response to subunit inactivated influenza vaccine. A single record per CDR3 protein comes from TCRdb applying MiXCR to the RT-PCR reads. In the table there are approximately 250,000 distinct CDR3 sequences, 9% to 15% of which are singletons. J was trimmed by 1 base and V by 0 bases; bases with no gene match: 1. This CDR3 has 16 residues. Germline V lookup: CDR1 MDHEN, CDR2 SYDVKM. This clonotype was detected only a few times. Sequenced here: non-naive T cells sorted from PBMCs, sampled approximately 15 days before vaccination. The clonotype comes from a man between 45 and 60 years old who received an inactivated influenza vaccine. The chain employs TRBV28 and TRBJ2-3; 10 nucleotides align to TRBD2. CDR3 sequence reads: CASSLWGTSGTDTQYF. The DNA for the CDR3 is TGTGCCAGCAGTTTATGGGGGACTAGCGGCACAGATACGCAGTATTTT.